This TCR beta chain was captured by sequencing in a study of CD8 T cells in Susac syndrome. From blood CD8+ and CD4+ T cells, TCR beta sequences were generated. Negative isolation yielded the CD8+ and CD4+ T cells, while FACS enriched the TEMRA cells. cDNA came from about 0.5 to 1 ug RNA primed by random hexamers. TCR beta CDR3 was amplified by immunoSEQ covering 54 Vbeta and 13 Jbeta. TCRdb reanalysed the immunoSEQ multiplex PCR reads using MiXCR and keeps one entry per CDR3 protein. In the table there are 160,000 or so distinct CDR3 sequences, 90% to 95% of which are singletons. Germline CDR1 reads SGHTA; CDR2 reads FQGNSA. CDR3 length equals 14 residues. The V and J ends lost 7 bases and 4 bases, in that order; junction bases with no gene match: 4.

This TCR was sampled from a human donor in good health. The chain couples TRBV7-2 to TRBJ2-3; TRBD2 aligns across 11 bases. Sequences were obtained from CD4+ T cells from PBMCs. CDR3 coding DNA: TGTGCCAGCACCCGTAGCGGGGGGGCAGATACGCAGTATTTT. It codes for CASTRSGGADTQYF.